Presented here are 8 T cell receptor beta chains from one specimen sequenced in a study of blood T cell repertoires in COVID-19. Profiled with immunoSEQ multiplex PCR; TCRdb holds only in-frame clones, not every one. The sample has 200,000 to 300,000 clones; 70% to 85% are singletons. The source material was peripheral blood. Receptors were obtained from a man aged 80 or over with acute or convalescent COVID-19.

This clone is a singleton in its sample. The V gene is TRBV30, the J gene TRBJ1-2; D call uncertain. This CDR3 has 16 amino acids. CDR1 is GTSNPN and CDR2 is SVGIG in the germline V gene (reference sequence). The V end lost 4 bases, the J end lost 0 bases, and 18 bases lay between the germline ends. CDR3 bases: TGTGCCTGGAATGGAAGAGGACTGGCCACTAACTATGGCTACACCTTC. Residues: CAWNGRGLATNYGYTF.

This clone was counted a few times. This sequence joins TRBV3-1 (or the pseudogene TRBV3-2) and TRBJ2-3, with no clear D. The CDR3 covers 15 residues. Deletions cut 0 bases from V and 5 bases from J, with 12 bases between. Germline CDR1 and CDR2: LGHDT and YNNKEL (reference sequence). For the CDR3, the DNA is TGTGCCAGCAGCCAAGATGCTACTTCGGGAGATACGCAGTATTTT. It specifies CASSQDATSGDTQYF.

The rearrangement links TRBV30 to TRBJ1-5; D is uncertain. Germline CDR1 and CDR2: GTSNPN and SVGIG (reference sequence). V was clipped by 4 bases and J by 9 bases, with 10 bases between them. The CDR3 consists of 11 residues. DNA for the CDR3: TGTGCCTGGATACGTTGGAGGCCCCAGCATTTT. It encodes CAWIRWRPQHF.

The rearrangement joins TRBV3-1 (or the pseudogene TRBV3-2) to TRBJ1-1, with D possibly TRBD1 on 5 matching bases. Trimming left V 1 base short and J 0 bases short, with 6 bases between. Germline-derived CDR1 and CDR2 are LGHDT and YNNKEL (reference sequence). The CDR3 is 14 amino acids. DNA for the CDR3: TGTGCCAGCAGCCAAGCAGGGATGAACACTGAAGCTTTCTTT. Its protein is CASSQAGMNTEAFF.

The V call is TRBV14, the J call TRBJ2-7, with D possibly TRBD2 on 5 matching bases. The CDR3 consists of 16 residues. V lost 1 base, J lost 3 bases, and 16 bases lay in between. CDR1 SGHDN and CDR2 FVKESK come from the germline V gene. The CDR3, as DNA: TGTGCCAGCAGCCAAGCCCGGGGAAAAGGGATCTACGAGCAGTACTTC. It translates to CASSQARGKGIYEQYF. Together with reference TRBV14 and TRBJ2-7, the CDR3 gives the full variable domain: EAGVTQFPSHSVIEKGQTVTLRCDPISGHDNLYWYRRVMGKEIKFLLHFVKESKQDESGMPNNRFLAERTGGTYSTLKVQPAELEDSGVYFCASSQARGKGIYEQYFGPGTRLTVT.

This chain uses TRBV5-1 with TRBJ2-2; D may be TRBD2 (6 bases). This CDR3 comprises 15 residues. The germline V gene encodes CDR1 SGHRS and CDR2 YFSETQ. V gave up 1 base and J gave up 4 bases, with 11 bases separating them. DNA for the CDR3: TGCGCCAGCAGCTTGCCCGGGGGAGTCACCGGGGAGCTGTTTTTT. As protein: CASSLPGGVTGELFF. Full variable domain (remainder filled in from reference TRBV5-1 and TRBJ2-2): KAGVTQTPRYLIKTRGQQVTLSCSPISGHRSVSWYQQTPGQGLQFLFEYFSETQRNKGNFPGRFSGRQFSNSRSEMNVSTLELGDSALYLCASSLPGGVTGELFFGEGSRLTVL.

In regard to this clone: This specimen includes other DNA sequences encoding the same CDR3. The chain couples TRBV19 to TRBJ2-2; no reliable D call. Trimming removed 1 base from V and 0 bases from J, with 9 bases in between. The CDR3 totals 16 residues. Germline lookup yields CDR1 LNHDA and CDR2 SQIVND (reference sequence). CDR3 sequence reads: CASSIGLLANTGELFF. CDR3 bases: TGTGCCAGTAGTATAGGCCTATTGGCGAACACCGGGGAGCTGTTTTTT.

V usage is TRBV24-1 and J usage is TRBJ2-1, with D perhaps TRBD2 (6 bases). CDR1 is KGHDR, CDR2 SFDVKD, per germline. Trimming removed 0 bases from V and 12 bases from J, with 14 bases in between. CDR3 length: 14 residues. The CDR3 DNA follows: TGTGCCACCAGTGATTTGCTGGACTACCAGGGGCAGTTCTTC. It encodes CATSDLLDYQGQFF.